These T cell receptor beta chains were read from a single sample in a study of T cells after yellow fever vaccination. TCRdb passed the 5' RACE reads through MiXCR, listing each CDR3 protein once. The sample lists roughly 300,000 distinct CDR3 sequences, roughly 6.8% occurring once. The sample in question was PBMCs, obtained more than 40 days after the first yellow fever vaccination. These receptors were collected from a man between 18 and 35 years old who received the YFV17D yellow fever vaccine. Each CDR3 is given with its conserved first and last residue. A D gene is named only where the DNA matches it firmly. Part of the rows lack a size; the others show once, few, many or a class for expanded clones.

v_gene	abundance	j_gene	d_gene	CDR3nt	CDR3aa
TRBV7-9	many	TRBJ2-1	-	TGTGCCAGTCGGGTGGGGGGGCTCGTAAATGAGCAGTTCTTC	CASRVGGLVNEQFF
TRBV3-1	many	TRBJ1-6	-	TGTGCCAGCAGCCAAGGAAATCCTCTGGTCGGGTCACCCCTCCACTTT	CASSQGNPLVGSPLHF
TRBV20-1	-	TRBJ2-2	-	TGCAGTGCTAGGGGCCACGGGACCGGGGAGCTGTTTTTT	CSARGHGTGELFF
TRBV11-2	few	TRBJ2-3	TRBD2	TGTGCCAGCAGCTTAAGTTGGGCTAGCGGGGGGAGGGGAGATACGCAGTATTTT	CASSLSWASGGRGDTQYF
TRBV3-1	few	TRBJ2-7	-	TGTGCCAGCAGCCAGAGCTGGGGGCGAGTGGACGAGCAGTACTTC	CASSQSWGRVDEQYF
TRBV12-3/TRBV12-4	-	TRBJ2-2	-	TGTGCCAGCAGTTTAGAGGGGGGTTTCGGGGAGCTGTTTTTT	CASSLEGGFGELFF
TRBV19	-	TRBJ1-5	-	TGTGCCAGTAGTATCTCTAAAGGGCTTTGGGGGCAGCCCCAGCATTTT	CASSISKGLWGQPQHF
TRBV7-2	few	TRBJ2-7	TRBD2	TGTGCCAGCAGCCTACTAGCGGGGGGGTTGAACGAGCAGTACTTC	CASSLLAGGLNEQYF
TRBV7-6	few	TRBJ2-5	-	TGTGCCAGCAGCTTATTAGGAGTGCAGGGACAAGAGACCCAGTACTTC	CASSLLGVQGQETQYF
TRBV5-5	-	TRBJ1-1	TRBD1	TGTGCCAGCAGCTGGCAGGGGGTCGGCACTGAAGCTTTCTTT	CASSWQGVGTEAFF
TRBV29-1	many	TRBJ1-2	-	TGCAGCGTTGAGGGGGGACTTTCCTATGGCTACACCTTC	CSVEGGLSYGYTF
TRBV5-4	-	TRBJ1-2	-	TGTGCCAGCAGCTTGGCCATGGGTAACTATGGCTACACCTTC	CASSLAMGNYGYTF
TRBV20-1	few	TRBJ1-5	-	TGCAGTGCTAGTCCCCAGTTTAGCAATCAGCCCCAGCATTTT	CSASPQFSNQPQHF
TRBV11-3	few	TRBJ2-1	TRBD2	TGTGCCAGCAGCTTAGGGAGGCGCGGGGGAAGGTTCGTCGATGAGCAGTTCTTC	CASSLGRRGGRFVDEQFF
TRBV5-5	-	TRBJ1-2	-	TGTGCCAGCAGCGGAGGACAGTCTAACTATGGCTACACCTTC	CASSGGQSNYGYTF
TRBV12-3/TRBV12-4	-	TRBJ1-1	-	TGTGCCAGCAGACTGGGGACTGAAGCTTTCTTT	CASRLGTEAFF
TRBV7-9	-	TRBJ2-1	TRBD1	TGTGCCAGCAGCCCGGAGGCAGGGGGCAATGAGCAGTTCTTC	CASSPEAGGNEQFF
TRBV20-1	many	TRBJ1-2	-	TGCAGTGCTAGCCCCCCCGCCCGGGCCGGGTATGGCTACACCTTC	CSASPPARAGYGYTF
TRBV7-2	-	TRBJ2-3	TRBD2	TGTGCCAGCAGCCTGGCGAGCGGGGGGGGCGGGGGCACAGATACGCAGTATTTT	CASSLASGGGGGTDTQYF
TRBV7-2	few	TRBJ2-4	-	TGTGCCAGCAGCCTAATGGGCCAGAGGAAGTACTTC	CASSLMGQRKYF
TRBV6-1	-	TRBJ2-1	-	TGTGCCAGCAAAGTGGGACGGAAATGGGTCGATGAGCAGTTCTTC	CASKVGRKWVDEQFF
TRBV5-4	-	TRBJ2-5	-	TGTGCCAGCAGCTTGGCCCTTAGCAAGGAGACCCAGTACTTC	CASSLALSKETQYF
TRBV14	few	TRBJ2-2	-	TGTGCCAGCAGCCAAGAAACCTACACCGGGGAGCTGTTTTTT	CASSQETYTGELFF
TRBV7-2	few	TRBJ1-2	-	TGTGCCAGCAGCTCATACAGGGTACAAGGCGATGGCTACACCTTC	CASSSYRVQGDGYTF
TRBV4-2	-	TRBJ2-3	TRBD1	TGTGCCAGCAGCCAACATCCGGACAGGGAAGATACGCAGTATTTT	CASSQHPDREDTQYF
TRBV5-1	few	TRBJ2-3	TRBD1	TGCGCCAGCAGCTTCGGGACAGACTTGTTCACAGATACGCAGTATTTT	CASSFGTDLFTDTQYF
TRBV28	few	TRBJ1-6	-	TGTGCGGGAAGGGGGTCACAGAGCAATTCACCCCTCCACTTT	CAGRGSQSNSPLHF
TRBV5-1	-	TRBJ2-2	-	TGCGCCAGCAGCCAACGAGACAGTCGTGGTACCGGGGAGCTGTTTTTT	CASSQRDSRGTGELFF
TRBV5-1	few	TRBJ2-7	-	TGCGCCAGCAGCCTGTGGTACGGGACAAACTCCTACGAGCAGTACTTC	CASSLWYGTNSYEQYF
TRBV6-1	few	TRBJ1-1	TRBD1	TGTGCCAGCAGGATTGACAGGGGGCTCCCTGAAGCTTTCTTT	CASRIDRGLPEAFF
TRBV7-2	many	TRBJ2-7	-	TGTGCCAGCAGCTTATCCCAGAGATACGAGCAGTACTTC	CASSLSQRYEQYF
TRBV7-2	few	TRBJ2-3	-	TGTGCCAGCAGCCCGGACGTAGCAGATACGCAGTATTTT	CASSPDVADTQYF
TRBV7-2	few	TRBJ2-1	-	TGTGCCAGCAGCTTAGGGGGGCCACCCTGGAATGAGCAGTTCTTC	CASSLGGPPWNEQFF
TRBV7-9	-	TRBJ2-5	-	TGTGCCAGCAGCGCCCCCCCGGGGGTTCGCCAAGAGACCCAGTACTTC	CASSAPPGVRQETQYF
TRBV11-2	many	TRBJ2-3	-	TGTGCCAGCAGGTATACGGGCAGGACCAGCACAGATACGCAGTATTTT	CASRYTGRTSTDTQYF
TRBV7-2	-	TRBJ2-3	-	TGTGCCAGCAGTGAAATACCAGGTTGGAAAAAGGGAGATACGCAGTATTTT	CASSEIPGWKKGDTQYF
TRBV4-3	few	TRBJ2-7	TRBD1	TGCGCCAGCAGCCCCGCCGGACAGGGGATCTACGAGCAGTACTTC	CASSPAGQGIYEQYF
TRBV20-1	-	TRBJ2-1	TRBD1	TGCAGTGCTAGAGATACCGGGACAGTCAGTTACAATGAGCAGTTCTTC	CSARDTGTVSYNEQFF
TRBV5-6	-	TRBJ2-7	TRBD2	TGTGCCAGCAGCATGCGGGGGGCCTCCACCGAGCAGTACTTC	CASSMRGASTEQYF
TRBV10-2	many	TRBJ2-4	-	TGCGCCAGCAGTAAGAGCCTCATAGGACTAGCCAAAAACATTCAGTACTTC	CASSKSLIGLAKNIQYF
TRBV20-1	-	TRBJ2-7	-	TGCAGTGCTAGAGATCAGTCGCGGACAAGAGCCTACGAGCAGTACTTC	CSARDQSRTRAYEQYF
TRBV18	-	TRBJ2-5	-	TGTGCCAGCTGGCGGGGATTACAAGAGACCCAGTACTTC	CASWRGLQETQYF
TRBV20-1	-	TRBJ1-5	-	TGCAGTGCTAGAGATTACCCGGGGCAGCCCCAGCATTTT	CSARDYPGQPQHF
TRBV5-1	many	TRBJ1-1	TRBD1	TGCGCCAGCAGCTTGAGTCAGGGGGCCACTGAAGCTTTCTTT	CASSLSQGATEAFF
TRBV12-3/TRBV12-4	few	TRBJ1-2	-	TGTGCCAGCAGTTTAGGGACGTTAAACTATGGCTACACCTTC	CASSLGTLNYGYTF
TRBV7-3	many	TRBJ2-2	TRBD2	TGTGCCAGCAGGCCACCGGGACTAGCTGTCGCCGGGGAGCTGTTTTTT	CASRPPGLAVAGELFF
TRBV29-1	-	TRBJ2-5	-	TGCAGCGTTGAACCCCTAAAAGAGGCGGTGAGAGAGACCCAGTACTTC	CSVEPLKEAVRETQYF
TRBV10-3	few	TRBJ2-2	-	TGTGCCATCAGTGAGGTTGCGGGGAGTTCGAACACCGGGGAGCTGTTTTTT	CAISEVAGSSNTGELFF